Included here is one T cell receptor beta chain sequence, with context. This entry belongs to a study of T cell repertoires in MIS-A myocarditis. Profiling relied on immunoSEQ multiplex PCR, and the TCRdb table lists in-frame clones only, not all of them. The sample lists roughly 12,000 clones, 75% to 85% occurring once. V shed 2 bases, J shed 6 bases, and the junction held 6 bases outside the gene matches. The germline CDR1 and CDR2 sequences are LNHDA and SQIVND (reference sequence). CDR3 length: 15 residues. The sequence was collected from a man between 18 and 35 years old with fulminant myocarditis from multisystem inflammatory syndrome in adults (MIS-A) after COVID-19. The sample was right ventricle heart tissue obtained at autopsy. The chain joins TRBV19 to TRBJ1-5; TRBD1 matches 8 bases. CDR3 bases: TGTGCCAGTAGTATACGGCAGGGGGCTCGTCAGCCCCAGCATTTT. This translates into CASSIRQGARQPQHF.